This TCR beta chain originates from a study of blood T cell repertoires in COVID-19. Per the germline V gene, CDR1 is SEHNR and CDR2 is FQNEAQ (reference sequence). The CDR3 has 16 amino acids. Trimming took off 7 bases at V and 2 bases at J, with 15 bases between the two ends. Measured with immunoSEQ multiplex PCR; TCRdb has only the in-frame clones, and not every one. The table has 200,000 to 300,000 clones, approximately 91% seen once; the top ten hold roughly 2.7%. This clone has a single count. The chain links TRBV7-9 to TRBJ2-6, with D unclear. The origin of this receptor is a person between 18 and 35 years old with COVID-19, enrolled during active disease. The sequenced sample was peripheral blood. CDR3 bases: TGTGCCAGCACGCCCCTCCCAGTGGCTGGGGCCAACGTCCTGACTTTC. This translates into CASTPLPVAGANVLTF. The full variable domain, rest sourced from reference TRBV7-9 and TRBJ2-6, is DTGVSQNPRHKITKRGQNVTFRCDPISEHNRLYWYRQTLGQGPEFLTYFQNEAQLEKSRLLSDRFSAERPKGSFSTLEIQRTEQGDSAMYLCASTPLPVAGANVLTFGAGSRLTVL.